This TCR beta chain was observed in a study of CD8 T cells in ankylosing spondylitis. Each CDR3 protein is one row after TCRdb ran MiXCR on the 5' RACE reads. The data contain more than 110,000 distinct CDR3 sequences, approximately 9.2% of them singletons. Study outcomes and limitations: Reports of some motif variants in reactive arthritis synovial fluid and blood predate this one.

CDR1 and CDR2 (germline): SGHRS, YFSETQ. The CDR3 has 14 amino acids. Trimming stripped 3 bases from V and 3 bases from J, with 12 bases between. This clonotype was seen only a few times. Its matching antigen is unknown. The TCR sequence derives from a male donor with ankylosing spondylitis. The chain recombines TRBV5-1 with TRBJ1-1; D unresolved. Material for sequencing was synovial fluid, either unsorted or a sorted T cell fraction (not recorded which). As DNA, the CDR3 is TGCGCCAGCAGCTGGGCCGGACGGTACACTGAAGCTTTCTTT. Translated, it gives CASSWAGRYTEAFF.